The 32 T cell receptor beta chains below were found in one sample sequenced in a study of cytomegalovirus exposure and HLA in healthy donors. Data came from immunoSEQ multiplex PCR; TCRdb stores just in-frame clones and leaves some out. The table records 130,000 to 150,000 clones, 88% of them present only once. Sequencing was carried out using PBMCs. Receptors originate from a young woman in good health and CMV-seropositive.

This clone showed up just once. The CDR3: CASRLAGGTYEQYF. The CDR3 DNA sequence: TGTGCCAGCAGACTAGCGGGAGGCACCTACGAGCAGTACTTC. V is TRBV6-5 and J is TRBJ2-7, with 12 bases fitting TRBD2. The CDR3 sequence is 14 residues long. V lost 6 bases, J lost 2 bases, and 2 bases stayed unmatched. Germline V CDR1 and CDR2: MNHEY, SVGAGI.

The genes are TRBV6-1 and TRBJ2-5; a weak D match, TRBD1 (6 bases). V was pared by 6 bases and J by 2 bases, with 10 bases between. CDR1 is MNHNS, CDR2 SASEGT, per germline. This CDR3 is built from 13 residues. The CDR3 protein is CASRTGFQETQYF. DNA for the CDR3: TGTGCCAGCAGAACAGGGTTTCAAGAGACCCAGTACTTC.

The chain combines TRBV11-2 with TRBJ2-5, with 8 bases identical to TRBD1. CDR3 length: 13 residues. V lost 6 bases, J lost 6 bases, and 6 bases stayed unmatched. Germline V gives CDR1 SGHAT, CDR2 FQNNGV. CDR3 sequence: CASSPTGEQTQYF. Here the CDR3 DNA reads TGTGCCAGCAGTCCGACAGGGGAACAGACCCAGTACTTC.

The genes are TRBV30 and TRBJ2-7; D not certain. The V end was cut by 0 bases, the J end by 0 bases, with 9 bases between. CDR1 is GTSNPN, CDR2 SVGIG, per germline (reference sequence). The CDR3 runs 14 residues. CDR3 amino acids: CAWSVTIHSYEQYF. Written as DNA, the CDR3 is TGTGCCTGGAGTGTAACCATACACTCCTACGAGCAGTACTTC.

Comments on this clone: At the DNA level, this CDR3 is encoded by other sequences in the same sample as well. The genes are TRBV9 and TRBJ2-7; D gene uncertain. Germline CDR1 SGDLS, CDR2 YYNGEE. The CDR3 loop spans 14 amino acids. Trimming shortened V by 0 bases and J by 0 bases, and 7 bases separated the two germline ends. The DNA for the CDR3 is TGTGCCAGCAGCGTAGATCACAGCTCCTACGAGCAGTACTTC. This encodes CASSVDHSSYEQYF. Filled out from reference TRBV9 and TRBJ2-7, the complete variable domain reads DSGVTQTPKHLITATGQRVTLRCSPRSGDLSVYWYQQSLDQGLQFLIQYYNGEERAKGNILERFSAQQFPDLHSELNLSSLELGDSALYFCASSVDHSSYEQYFGPGTRLTVT.

The chain recombines TRBV27 with TRBJ2-1; 11 bases agree with TRBD2. CDR1 MNHEY and CDR2 SMNVEV come from the germline V gene (reference sequence). This CDR3 is 15 amino acids long. Losses at the gene ends were 6 bases for V and 8 bases for J; bases not matched to a gene: 9. The CDR3 DNA reads TGTGCCAGCAGATACGGACTAGCGGGCTCCGATGAGCAGTTCTTC. Translated, it gives CASRYGLAGSDEQFF.

This clone appeared a few times. The genes are TRBV7-9 and TRBJ2-7, with 9 bases lining up with TRBD2. V shed 1 base, J shed 6 bases, and the junction held 4 bases outside the gene matches. This CDR3 is built from 14 residues. Germline V CDR1 and CDR2: SEHNR, FQNEAQ (reference sequence). CDR3: CASSLETSGSEQYF. Here the CDR3 DNA reads TGTGCCAGCAGCTTAGAGACTAGCGGCAGCGAGCAGTACTTC.

The chain recombines TRBV28 with TRBJ1-2, with D maybe TRBD1 (5 bases). Between the trimmed V and J ends, which lost 5 bases and 5 bases, there was a span of 12 bases. Per the germline V gene, CDR1 is MDHEN and CDR2 is SYDVKM. The CDR3 length is 13 residues. CDR3 nucleotides: TGTGCCAGCAGTAGAGGACATCAATATGGCTACACCTTC. Its translation is CASSRGHQYGYTF.

This rearrangement joins TRBV6-1 to TRBJ2-6, with unresolved D. This CDR3 region has 15 residues. Deletions cut 5 bases from V and 0 bases from J, with 8 bases between. Germline loops: CDR1 MNHNS, CDR2 SASEGT. The CDR3 DNA sequence: TGTGCCAGCAGTAGACTGGTCTCTGGGGCCAACGTCCTGACTTTC. Translating it yields CASSRLVSGANVLTF.

The J gene is TRBJ2-3, the V gene TRBV28; maybe TRBD1 (8 bases). CDR1 MDHEN and CDR2 SYDVKM come from the germline V gene. V lost 5 bases and J 6 bases, leaving 12 bases between the germline ends. This CDR3 is 13 amino acids long. This CDR3 is CASSDRGGDTQYF. The CDR3 DNA is TGTGCCAGCAGTGACAGGGGAGGGGATACGCAGTATTTT. Drawing the rest from reference TRBV28 and TRBJ2-3, the complete variable domain is DVKVTQSSRYLVKRTGEKVFLECVQDMDHENMFWYRQDPGLGLRLIYFSYDVKMKEKGDIPEGYSVSREKKERFSLILESASTNQTSMYLCASSDRGGDTQYFGPGTRLTVL.

This clone has more than one count but fewer than ten. The V call is TRBV4-3, the J call TRBJ1-2; possibly TRBD1 for D (6 bases). The CDR3 runs to 13 residues. Germline-derived CDR1 and CDR2 are LGHNA and YSLEER. Trimming took 4 bases from V and 5 from J, leaving 11 bases between them. In DNA form, the CDR3 reads TGCGCCAGCAGCCTCCTACAGGGATATGGCTACACCTTC. This encodes CASSLLQGYGYTF.

The rearrangement joins TRBV7-9 to TRBJ2-2; D not resolved. CDR1 and CDR2 from the germline V gene are SEHNR and FQNEAQ (reference sequence). CDR3 length: 15 amino acids. Trimming left V 5 bases short and J 5 bases short, with 15 bases between. CDR3 coding DNA: TGTGCCAGCAGCCGCCAACTTGGAGTTACCGGGGAGCTGTTTTTT. This sequence encodes CASSRQLGVTGELFF.

Only one count was recorded for this clone. The chain carries TRBV27 and TRBJ2-2, with 9 bases identical to TRBD1. The CDR3 length is 16 residues. The V segment lost 5 bases and the J segment 1 base; nucleotides outside the gene matches: 5. Germline CDR1 MNHEY, CDR2 SMNVEV (reference sequence). The chain's CDR3 is CASSLPGQGNTGELFF. The CDR3 nucleotides read TGTGCCAGCAGTCTCCCGGGACAGGGGAACACCGGGGAGCTGTTTTTT.

This chain connects TRBV28 to TRBJ1-6; 7 bases fit TRBD1. V trimming: 5 bases; J trimming: 9 bases; junction bases outside the gene matches: 10. The V gene's germline CDR1 is MDHEN and CDR2 SYDVKM. This CDR3 is built from 15 residues. The CDR3 reads CASSLGQAGISPLHF. DNA for the CDR3: TGTGCCAGCAGTCTCGGACAGGCTGGGATTTCACCCCTCCACTTT.

The chain has TRBV9 and TRBJ2-1; D is unclear. Germline V gene sequence: CDR1 SGDLS, CDR2 YYNGEE. The length of the CDR3 is 15 residues. Trimming removed 4 bases from V and 5 bases from J, with 16 bases in between. The CDR3 coding sequence is TGTGCCAGCAGCCCCCGGCCTAGTTCCCACAATGAGCAGTTCTTC. Translation gives CASSPRPSSHNEQFF.

In DNA form, the CDR3 reads TGCAGCGTTGGAGGGATCACGGGGGGGGAGACCCAGTACTTC. Protein: CSVGGITGGETQYF. The J gene is TRBJ2-5, the V gene TRBV29-1, with 8 bases that match TRBD2. The CDR3 sequence is 14 residues long. Germline CDR1 and CDR2: SQVTM and ANQGSEA. Trimming cost V 4 bases and J 5 bases; bases outside gene matches: 9.

The chain is built from TRBV5-1 and TRBJ1-2, with 10 bases fitting TRBD1. Germline-derived CDR1 and CDR2 are SGHRS and YFSETQ. The CDR3 runs to 14 residues. The V and J ends lost 4 bases and 6 bases, in that order; junction bases with no gene match: 6. The CDR3 loop reads CASSEVGQGDGYTF. CDR3 coding DNA: TGCGCCAGCAGCGAAGTCGGACAGGGGGATGGCTACACCTTC.

Turning to this clone: The junction departs from germline at one end; a sequencing error may be responsible. The chain carries TRBV7-7 and TRBJ2-7, with a weak D call TRBD2 (6 bases). The CDR3 is 17 residues long. The germline V gene has CDR1 SSHAT and CDR2 FNYEAQ (reference sequence). CDR3 region: CASSPTASVDSIYEQYF. CDR3 coding DNA: TGTGCTAGCAGCCCGACTGCTAGCGTCGATTCGATCTACGAGCAGTACTTC.

The rearrangement links TRBV6-5 to TRBJ1-2; 7 bases line up with TRBD1. The trim removed 8 bases at V and 2 bases at J, leaving 5 bases unmatched. The CDR3 runs to 13 residues. Looked up from germline, CDR1 is MNHEY and CDR2 is SVGAGI. CDR3 sequence: CASAQQGNYGYTF. The CDR3 DNA follows: TGTGCCAGCGCTCAACAGGGGAACTATGGCTACACCTTC.

The chain links TRBV2 to TRBJ2-7; 8 bases are a match to TRBD2. The CDR3 contains 16 residues. Trimming took 7 bases from V and 1 from J; bases not matched to a gene: 12. Germline assignment: CDR1 SNHLY and CDR2 FYNNEI. This chain's CDR3 is CASTLLGGRTSYEQYF. CDR3 nucleotide sequence: TGTGCCAGCACTTTACTCGGCGGGAGGACGTCCTACGAGCAGTACTTC.

The chain has TRBV5-1 and TRBJ1-3; 7 nucleotides agree with TRBD1. Trimming removed 0 bases from V and 0 bases from J; junction bases left unmatched: 0. This CDR3 region has 15 residues. The V gene's germline CDR1 is SGHRS and CDR2 YFSETQ. CDR3 coding DNA: TGCGCCAGCAGCTTGGGGACAGGCTCTGGAAACACCATATATTTT. Translated, it gives CASSLGTGSGNTIYF. Together with reference TRBV5-1 and TRBJ1-3, the CDR3 gives the full variable domain: KAGVTQTPRYLIKTRGQQVTLSCSPISGHRSVSWYQQTPGQGLQFLFEYFSETQRNKGNFPGRFSGRQFSNSRSEMNVSTLELGDSALYLCASSLGTGSGNTIYFGEGSWLTVV.

A single count supports this clone. V usage is TRBV7-8 and J usage is TRBJ1-2, with D tentatively TRBD1 (6 bases). Germline V gene sequence: CDR1 SGHVS, CDR2 FQNEAQ. V was clipped by 5 bases and J by 4 bases, with 26 bases between them. CDR3 size: 18 residues. CDR3 sequence (DNA): TGTGCCAGCAGCACCTCGCCCACCGGGACAACCAACCCCTATGGCTACACCTTC. Protein product: CASSTSPTGTTNPYGYTF.

The CDR3 region has the DNA TGTGCCTGGACCCAAACCTTCGGGGGGGCGGGCTATGGCTACACCTTC. Amino acids: CAWTQTFGGAGYGYTF. This chain uses TRBV30 with TRBJ1-2, with D possibly matching TRBD1 (6 bases). The CDR3 runs to 16 residues. In germline, CDR1 is GTSNPN, CDR2 SVGIG (reference sequence). Trimming shortened V by 4 bases and J by 4 bases, and 22 bases separated the two germline ends.

This sequence joins TRBV5-1 and TRBJ2-1, with 8 bases fitting TRBD2. Per the germline V gene, CDR1 is SGHRS and CDR2 is YFSETQ. V shed 7 bases, J shed 0 bases, and the junction held 6 bases outside the gene matches. The CDR3 has 15 amino acids. CDR3: CASELSGNSYNEQFF. In DNA, the CDR3 is TGCGCCAGCGAACTTAGCGGGAACTCCTACAATGAGCAGTTCTTC. Variable domain in full (rest from reference TRBV5-1 and TRBJ2-1): KAGVTQTPRYLIKTRGQQVTLSCSPISGHRSVSWYQQTPGQGLQFLFEYFSETQRNKGNFPGRFSGRQFSNSRSEMNVSTLELGDSALYLCASELSGNSYNEQFFGPGTRLTVL.

The gene calls are TRBV6-1 and TRBJ2-2; 8 bases match TRBD2. Unmatched junction bases numbered 5, after V lost 11 bases and J lost 0 bases. Germline CDR1 is MNHNS and CDR2 is SASEGT. The CDR3 totals 14 residues. The CDR3: CAGRGLANTGELFF. Here the CDR3 DNA reads TGTGCCGGAAGGGGACTAGCGAACACCGGGGAGCTGTTTTTT.

This clone was seen once. J is TRBJ1-1 and V is TRBV5-8, with D perhaps matching TRBD1 (6 bases). Germline V gene lookup returns CDR1 SGHTS and CDR2 YDEGEE. CDR3 size: 14 residues. Trimming pared 7 bases from V and 8 bases from J, leaving 21 bases between. Here the CDR3 DNA reads TGTGCCAGCGCTCCCCTCCCGGGACATAGAGAAGCTTTCTTT. Translating it yields CASAPLPGHREAFF.

The chain couples TRBV6-6 to TRBJ1-2, with a tentative D call TRBD1 (6 bases). CDR1 and CDR2 from the germline V gene are MNHNY and SVGAGI (reference sequence). This CDR3 region has 13 residues. The V end was cut by 10 bases, the J end by 5 bases, with 17 bases between. The CDR3 here is CATENTGYYGYTF. CDR3 coding DNA: TGTGCCACGGAAAACACAGGGTATTATGGCTACACCTTC.

The CDR3 DNA follows: TGTGCCAGTAGTAGGGACAGCCTCTTCGATGTTCACACTGAAGCTTTCTTT. Amino acids: CASSRDSLFDVHTEAFF. The rearrangement links TRBV19 to TRBJ1-1, with 7 bases fitting TRBD1. Germline lookup yields CDR1 LNHDA and CDR2 SQIVND (reference sequence). The CDR3 runs 17 residues. Trimming cost V 4 bases and J 3 bases; bases outside gene matches: 14.

V gene TRBV10-2 combines with J gene TRBJ2-5; 10 bases map to TRBD2. There are 16 residues in the CDR3. V shed 0 bases and J 2 bases; nucleotides not matched to a gene: 3. Germline V gene sequence: CDR1 WSHSY, CDR2 SAAADI. CDR3 protein: CASSESSGGQQETQYF. The CDR3, as DNA: TGCGCCAGCAGTGAGTCTAGCGGGGGGCAACAAGAGACCCAGTACTTC.

The gene calls are TRBV19 and TRBJ2-3; 7 nucleotides agree with TRBD2. The V segment lost 2 bases and the J segment 2 bases; nucleotides outside the gene matches: 4. The germline V gene has CDR1 LNHDA and CDR2 SQIVND (reference sequence). The CDR3 spans 15 residues. The CDR3 loop is CASSITGRTTDTQYF. Here the CDR3 DNA reads TGTGCCAGTAGTATAACCGGGAGGACCACAGATACGCAGTATTTT.

The chain carries TRBV27 and TRBJ2-3; no reliable D call. The CDR3 totals 14 residues. Germline assignment: CDR1 MNHEY and CDR2 SMNVEV (reference sequence). Deletions cut 4 bases from V and 3 bases from J, with 11 bases between. The CDR3 protein is CASSWAEYTDTQYF. DNA of the CDR3: TGTGCCAGCAGTTGGGCAGAATATACAGATACGCAGTATTTT.

The sample holds a few counts of this clone. J is TRBJ1-2 and V is TRBV4-3; TRBD1 matches 8 bases. This CDR3 region has 14 residues. In germline, CDR1 is LGHNA, CDR2 YSLEER. Losses at the gene ends were 2 bases for V and 8 bases for J; bases not matched to a gene: 7. CDR3 sequence reads: CASSQRTGIKGYTF. CDR3 bases: TGCGCCAGCAGCCAACGGACAGGGATCAAGGGCTACACCTTC.